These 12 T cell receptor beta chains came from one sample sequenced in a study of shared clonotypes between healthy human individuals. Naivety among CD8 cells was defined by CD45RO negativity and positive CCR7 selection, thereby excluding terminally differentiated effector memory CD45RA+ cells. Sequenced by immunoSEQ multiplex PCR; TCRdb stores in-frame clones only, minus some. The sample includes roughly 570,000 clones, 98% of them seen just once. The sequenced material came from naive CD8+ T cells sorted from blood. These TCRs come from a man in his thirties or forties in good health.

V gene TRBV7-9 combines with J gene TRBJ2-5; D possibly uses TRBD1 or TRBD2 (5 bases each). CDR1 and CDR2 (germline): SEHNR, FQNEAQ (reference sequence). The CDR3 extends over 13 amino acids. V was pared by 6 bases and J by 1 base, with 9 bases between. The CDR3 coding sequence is TGTGCCAGCAGGGGGACGATCCAAGAGACCCAGTACTTC. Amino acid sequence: CASRGTIQETQYF.

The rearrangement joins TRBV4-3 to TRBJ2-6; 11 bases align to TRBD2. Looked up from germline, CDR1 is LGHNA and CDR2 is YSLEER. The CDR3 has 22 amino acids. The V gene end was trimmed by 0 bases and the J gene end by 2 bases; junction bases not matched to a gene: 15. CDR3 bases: TGCGCCAGCAGCCAAGACAGGGAAAGGTTGGTAGCGGGAGGGCCTGGGGCCAACGTCCTGACTTTC. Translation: CASSQDRERLVAGGPGANVLTF.

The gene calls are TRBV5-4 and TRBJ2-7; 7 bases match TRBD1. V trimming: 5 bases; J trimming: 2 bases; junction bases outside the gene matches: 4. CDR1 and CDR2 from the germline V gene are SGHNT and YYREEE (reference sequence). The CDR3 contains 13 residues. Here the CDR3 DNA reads TGTGCCAGCAGTGGGACAGAGACCTACGAGCAGTACTTC. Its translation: CASSGTETYEQYF.

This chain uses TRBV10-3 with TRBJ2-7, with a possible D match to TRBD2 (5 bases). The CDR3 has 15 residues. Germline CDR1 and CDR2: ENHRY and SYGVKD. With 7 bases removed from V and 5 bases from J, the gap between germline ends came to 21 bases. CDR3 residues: CAIKDGHERRNEQYF. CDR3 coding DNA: TGTGCCATCAAGGACGGCCACGAGAGGAGGAACGAGCAGTACTTC.

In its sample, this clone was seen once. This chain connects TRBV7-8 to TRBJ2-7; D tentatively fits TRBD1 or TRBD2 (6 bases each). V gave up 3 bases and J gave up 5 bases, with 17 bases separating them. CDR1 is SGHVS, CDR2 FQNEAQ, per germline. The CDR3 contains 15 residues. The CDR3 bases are TGTGCCAGCAGCTTCCGGGGGCGAGTAAGAGACGAGCAGTACTTC. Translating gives CASSFRGRVRDEQYF.

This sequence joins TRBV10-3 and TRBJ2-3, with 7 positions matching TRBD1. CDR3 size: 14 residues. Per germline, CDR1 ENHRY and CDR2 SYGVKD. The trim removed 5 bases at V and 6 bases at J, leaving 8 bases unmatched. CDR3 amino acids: CAISQNRGPDTQYF. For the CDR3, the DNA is TGTGCCATCAGTCAAAACAGGGGACCCGATACGCAGTATTTT.

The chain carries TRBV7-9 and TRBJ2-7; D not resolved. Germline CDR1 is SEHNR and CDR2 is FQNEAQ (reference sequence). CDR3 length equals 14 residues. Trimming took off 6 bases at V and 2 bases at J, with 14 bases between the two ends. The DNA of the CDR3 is TGTGCCAGCAGTTCGCCCCGTCAGGCCTACGAGCAGTACTTC. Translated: CASSSPRQAYEQYF.

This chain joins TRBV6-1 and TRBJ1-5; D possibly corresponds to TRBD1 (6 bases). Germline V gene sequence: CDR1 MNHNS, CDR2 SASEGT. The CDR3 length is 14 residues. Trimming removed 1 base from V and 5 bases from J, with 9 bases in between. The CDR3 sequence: CASSEGGGYQPQHF. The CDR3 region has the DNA TGTGCCAGCAGTGAAGGAGGGGGGTATCAGCCCCAGCATTTT.

The CDR3 reads CASSWRTGEETQYF. The CDR3 DNA sequence: TGTGCCAGCAGCTGGCGGACAGGGGAAGAGACCCAGTACTTC. This chain uses TRBV7-6 with TRBJ2-5, with 9 bases that match TRBD1. V trimming: 4 bases; J trimming: 3 bases; junction bases outside the gene matches: 3. The CDR3 contains 14 residues. Germline V gives CDR1 SGHVS, CDR2 FNYEAQ.

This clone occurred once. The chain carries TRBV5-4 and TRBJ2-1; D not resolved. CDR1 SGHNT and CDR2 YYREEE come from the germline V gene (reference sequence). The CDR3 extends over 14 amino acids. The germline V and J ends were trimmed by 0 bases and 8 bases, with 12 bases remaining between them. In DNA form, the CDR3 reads TGTGCCAGCAGCTTGGAGTCCGTTGTGGATGAGCAGTTCTTC. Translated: CASSLESVVDEQFF.

As DNA, the CDR3 is TGTGCCAGCAGTTCCTACACAGGGTCCTACGAGCAGTACTTC. This translates into CASSSYTGSYEQYF. The rearrangement uses TRBV27 and TRBJ2-7, with a possible D match to TRBD1 (6 bases). This CDR3 has 14 amino acids. V was pared by 4 bases and J by 1 base, with 11 bases between. CDR1 MNHEY and CDR2 SMNVEV come from the germline V gene (reference sequence).

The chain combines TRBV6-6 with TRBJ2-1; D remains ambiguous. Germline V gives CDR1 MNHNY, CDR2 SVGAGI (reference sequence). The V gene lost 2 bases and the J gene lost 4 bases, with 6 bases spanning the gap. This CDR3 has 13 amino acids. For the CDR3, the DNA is TGTGCCAGCAGTTACGGCGGATACAATGAGCAGTTCTTC. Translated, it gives CASSYGGYNEQFF.